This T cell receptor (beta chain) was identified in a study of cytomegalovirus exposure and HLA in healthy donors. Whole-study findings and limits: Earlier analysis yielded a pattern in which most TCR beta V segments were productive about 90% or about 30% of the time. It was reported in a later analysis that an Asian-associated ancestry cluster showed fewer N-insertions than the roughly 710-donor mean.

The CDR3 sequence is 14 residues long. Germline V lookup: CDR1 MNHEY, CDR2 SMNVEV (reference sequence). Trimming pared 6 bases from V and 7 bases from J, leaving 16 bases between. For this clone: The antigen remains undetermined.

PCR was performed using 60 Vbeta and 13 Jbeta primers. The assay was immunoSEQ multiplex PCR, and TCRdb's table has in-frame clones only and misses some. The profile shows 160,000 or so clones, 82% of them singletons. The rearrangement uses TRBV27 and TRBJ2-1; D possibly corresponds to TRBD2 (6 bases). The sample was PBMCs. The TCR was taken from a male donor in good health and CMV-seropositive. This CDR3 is CASRPGGIRNEQFF. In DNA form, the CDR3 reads TGTGCCAGCAGGCCAGGAGGGATCCGGAATGAGCAGTTCTTC.